The 23 T cell receptor beta chains below were found in one sample sequenced in a study of shared clonotypes between healthy human individuals. Some clones are missing from TCRdb's copy, which holds only in-frame ones; the method was immunoSEQ multiplex PCR. The sample has about 2 million clones; about 94% are singletons. The naive CD8 subset, CD45RO-negative cells positively selected for CCR7, excluded terminally differentiated effector memory CD45RA+ cells. Sequencing was carried out using naive CD8+ T cells sorted from blood. The origin of the receptors is a man in his late teens or twenties in good health.

Here the CDR3 reads CSVELGQSYEQYF. The CDR3 DNA sequence: TGCAGCGTTGAACTGGGACAGTCCTACGAGCAGTACTTC. The chain employs TRBV29-1 and TRBJ2-7, with TRBD1 matching 7 bases. Germline CDR1 is SQVTM and CDR2 is ANQGSEA. V shed 2 bases and J 1 base; nucleotides not matched to a gene: 2. The CDR3 is 13 residues long.

The gene calls are TRBV5-1 and TRBJ1-1; D call uncertain. Deletions cut 1 base from V and 0 bases from J, with 10 bases between. Germline assignment: CDR1 SGHRS and CDR2 YFSETQ. CDR3 length equals 15 residues. DNA of the CDR3: TGCGCCAGCAGCTTGTTTCTGGCCATGAACACTGAAGCTTTCTTT. It translates to CASSLFLAMNTEAFF.

The chain is built from TRBV27 and TRBJ2-5; D remains ambiguous. The CDR3 has 14 amino acids. Trimming removed 3 bases from V and 0 bases from J, with 8 bases in between. CDR1 and CDR2 (germline): MNHEY, SMNVEV (reference sequence). The chain's CDR3 is CASSLEQNQETQYF. The CDR3 DNA reads as TGTGCCAGCAGTTTGGAGCAAAACCAAGAGACCCAGTACTTC.

This sequence joins TRBV27 and TRBJ2-7; 9 bases map to TRBD1. The CDR3 loop spans 15 amino acids. V was pared by 8 bases and J by 8 bases, with 16 bases of the junction left unmatched. Germline V gene sequence: CDR1 MNHEY, CDR2 SMNVEV (reference sequence). The CDR3 here is CASATPGQGLFKQYF. CDR3 sequence (DNA): TGTGCCAGCGCTACCCCGGGACAGGGACTGTTCAAGCAGTACTTC.

This chain uses TRBV5-6 with TRBJ1-2; 8 bases line up with TRBD1. CDR1 is SGHDT and CDR2 is YYEEEE in the germline V gene. The trim removed 4 bases at V and 4 bases at J, leaving 12 bases unmatched. The CDR3 is made up of 16 amino acids. The CDR3 sequence: CASSPQTGEPVYGYTF. CDR3 nucleotides: TGTGCCAGCAGCCCTCAGACAGGGGAGCCAGTCTATGGCTACACCTTC.

This chain uses TRBV5-1 with TRBJ1-4; D call uncertain. The CDR3 has 12 amino acids. The germline V and J ends were trimmed by 5 bases and 12 bases, with 14 bases remaining between them. CDR1 and CDR2 (germline): SGHRS, YFSETQ. The CDR3 DNA reads as TGCGCCAGCAGAGACGAAATGCCGGAACTGTTTTTT. As protein: CASRDEMPELFF.

The V call is TRBV5-8, the J call TRBJ2-5; TRBD2 matches at 9 bases. Germline V CDR1 and CDR2: SGHTS, YDEGEE. The CDR3 totals 16 residues. The junction had 6 bases not matched to a gene; V was cut back by 0 bases and J by 3 bases. The CDR3 DNA reads TGTGCCAGCAGCTTGGTATTGGCGGGGGGGAAAGAGACCCAGTACTTC. Its translation: CASSLVLAGGKETQYF.

This chain joins TRBV18 and TRBJ2-1; D may be TRBD2 (5 bases). V lost 3 bases and J lost 14, with 23 bases in between. CDR3 length: 15 amino acids. Germline CDR1 and CDR2: KGHSH and LQKENI. CDR3 in amino acids: CASSPPASPLPVEFF. CDR3 coding DNA: TGTGCCAGCTCACCTCCCGCTAGCCCACTTCCCGTGGAGTTCTTC.

The rearrangement joins TRBV13 to TRBJ1-1; no definite D call. Germline V gives CDR1 PRHDT, CDR2 FYEKMQ (reference sequence). This CDR3 spans 15 amino acids. With 6 bases removed from V and 2 bases from J, the gap between germline ends came to 16 bases. The CDR3: CASRRPGSPNTEAFF. CDR3 DNA: TGTGCCAGCAGACGCCCCGGGAGCCCCAACACTGAAGCTTTCTTT.

In this sample, this clone turned up once. The chain uses TRBV5-1 and TRBJ2-7; D gene unclear. There are 16 residues in the CDR3. Trimming stripped 1 base from V and 0 bases from J, with 14 bases between. CDR1 and CDR2 (germline): SGHRS, YFSETQ. CDR3 sequence reads: CASSLIGQESSYEQYF. The CDR3 coding sequence is TGCGCCAGCAGCTTGATAGGGCAGGAGAGCTCCTACGAGCAGTACTTC.

The chain combines TRBV4-1 with TRBJ1-1; D is possibly TRBD1 (5 bases). This CDR3 is 12 amino acids long. Germline values: CDR1 MGHRA, CDR2 YSYEKL. V lost 0 bases, J lost 10 bases, and 9 bases lay in between. CDR3 coding DNA: TGCGCCAGCAGCCAAGATGGGGCCGCAGCTTTCTTT. This codes for CASSQDGAAAFF.

The genes are TRBV27 and TRBJ2-7; D unclear. Trimming pared 5 bases from V and 4 bases from J, leaving 18 bases between. This CDR3 is 15 amino acids long. CDR1 is MNHEY, CDR2 SMNVEV, per germline (reference sequence). CDR3 sequence (DNA): TGTGCCAGCAGTCCACCCGGGCCCTACCTATACGAGCAGTACTTC. This gives the protein CASSPPGPYLYEQYF.

The chain couples TRBV23-1 to TRBJ2-7, with D perhaps matching TRBD2 (5 bases). TRBV23-1 is placed among ORFs of uncertain function. The CDR3 consists of 16 residues. Trimming stripped 0 bases from V and 4 bases from J, with 16 bases between. The CDR3 nucleotides are TGCGCCAGCAGTCAATCGGACTGCGACATTGATTACGAGCAGTACTTC. Protein product: CASSQSDCDIDYEQYF.

This rearrangement joins TRBV27 to TRBJ2-7; perhaps TRBD2 as D (5 bases). Germline assignment: CDR1 MNHEY and CDR2 SMNVEV (reference sequence). This CDR3 contains 15 residues. Trimming pared 0 bases from V and 1 base from J, leaving 10 bases between. CDR3 amino acids: CASSLSMGSSYEQYF. The CDR3 nucleotides read TGTGCCAGCAGTTTATCGATGGGGAGTTCCTACGAGCAGTACTTC.

The chain couples TRBV5-1 to TRBJ2-2, with TRBD1 as a possible D gene (6 bases). Trimming stripped 4 bases from V and 1 base from J, with 14 bases between. This CDR3 is built from 16 residues. Germline CDR1 reads SGHRS; CDR2 reads YFSETQ. CDR3 bases: TGCGCCAGCAGCGGGCCCACGGACAGGAACACCGGGGAGCTGTTTTTT. The encoded protein is CASSGPTDRNTGELFF.

This chain connects TRBV19 to TRBJ2-7, with no clear D. Germline CDR1 is LNHDA and CDR2 is SQIVND (reference sequence). Trimming cost V 2 bases and J 5 bases, with 7 bases left between them. CDR3 size: 12 residues. DNA for the CDR3: TGTGCCAGTAGTATATACGGTGACGAGCAGTACTTC. This translates into CASSIYGDEQYF.

The chain combines TRBV19 with TRBJ1-2; D uncertain. The germline V gene encodes CDR1 LNHDA and CDR2 SQIVND (reference sequence). CDR3 length: 16 residues. The germline V and J ends were trimmed by 2 bases and 6 bases, with 19 bases remaining between them. This CDR3 reads CASSIFSGGSLDGYTF. The CDR3 DNA follows: TGTGCCAGTAGTATATTTTCCGGAGGGTCGCTCGATGGCTACACCTTC.

The genes are TRBV7-9 and TRBJ2-5; the D gene is possibly TRBD1 (6 bases). The CDR3 length is 14 residues. Per germline, CDR1 SEHNR and CDR2 FQNEAQ (reference sequence). Trimming took off 1 base at V and 3 bases at J, with 9 bases between the two ends. In DNA, the CDR3 is TGTGCCAGCAGCTTAGACCAGGGGAAAGAGACCCAGTACTTC. It codes for CASSLDQGKETQYF.

V is TRBV5-1 and J is TRBJ1-2; a possible D gene is TRBD1 (6 bases). V was shortened by 7 bases and J by 5 bases, with 21 bases between the two germline ends. The CDR3 has 15 residues. From germline, CDR1 is SGHRS and CDR2 YFSETQ. This CDR3 reads CASRLAGDDLYGYTF. The CDR3 nucleotides are TGCGCCAGCCGCCTGGCAGGGGACGATTTATATGGCTACACCTTC.

Remarks on this clone: This specimen includes other DNA sequences encoding the same CDR3. The chain employs TRBV27 and TRBJ1-2; 8 nucleotides agree with TRBD1. Germline V gives CDR1 MNHEY, CDR2 SMNVEV (reference sequence). The junction had 8 bases not matched to a gene; V was cut back by 6 bases and J by 8 bases. There are 13 residues in the CDR3. The CDR3 loop is CASSPGGADGYTF. For the CDR3, the DNA is TGTGCCAGCAGCCCAGGGGGCGCAGACGGCTACACCTTC.

The chain joins TRBV18 to TRBJ1-2; no reliable D call. V lost 0 bases, J lost 7 bases, and 9 bases lay in between. This CDR3 spans 13 amino acids. Germline V gene data show CDR1 as KGHSH and CDR2 as LQKENI. The chain's CDR3 is CASSPPMGPGYTF. In DNA, the CDR3 is TGTGCCAGCTCACCACCGATGGGCCCTGGCTACACCTTC. Supplemented by reference TRBV18 and TRBJ1-2, the full variable domain reads NAGVMQNPRHLVRRRGQEARLRCSPMKGHSHVYWYRQLPEEGLKFMVYLQKENIIDESGMPKERFSAEFPKEGPSILRIQQVVRGDSAAYFCASSPPMGPGYTFGSGTRLTVV.

The V gene is TRBV28, the J gene TRBJ2-7; D is unresolved. Trimming cost V 8 bases and J 6 bases, with 14 bases left between them. This CDR3 has 12 residues. CDR1 is MDHEN, CDR2 SYDVKM, per germline. CDR3 in amino acids: CASQATRLEQYF. The CDR3 bases are TGTGCCAGCCAGGCCACCAGACTCGAGCAGTACTTC.

This chain joins TRBV6-1 and TRBJ1-2, with D uncertain. Germline V lookup: CDR1 MNHNS, CDR2 SASEGT. The V gene lost 4 bases and the J gene lost 0 bases, with 18 bases spanning the gap. The CDR3 covers 17 residues. The CDR3: CASSAPGQRLANYGYTF. For the CDR3, the DNA is TGTGCCAGCAGTGCCCCCGGCCAACGCCTAGCTAACTATGGCTACACCTTC.